The clone carrying this T cell receptor beta chain was found many times. It was RNA transcripts that yielded the amplified TCR beta CDR3 regions. Primed by the HTBI set, a first-round RT-PCR was run on the TCR CDR3. TCRdb analysed the multiplex PCR reads with MiXCR anew, one entry per CDR3 protein. The sample lists more than 300,000 distinct CDR3 sequences, 13% occurring once. This sample stems from a study of T cells in Graves' hyperthyroidism and ophthalmopathy. Study background: Once the initial diagnosis was made, peripheral blood was obtained before any treatment.

The CDR3 has 13 amino acids. V was clipped by 3 bases and J by 2 bases, with 10 bases between them. Germline V gene sequence: CDR1 DFQATT, CDR2 SNEGSKA (reference sequence). This TCR came from a young woman with Graves' hyperthyroidism. The chain couples TRBV20-1 to TRBJ1-2; D call uncertain. The sequenced sample consisted of blood. CDR3 nucleotide sequence: TGCAGTGCTAGGGACTCACGAAACTATGGCTACACCTTC. Its translation is CSARDSRNYGYTF.